Listed below are T cell receptor beta chains from one sample, sequenced in a study of shared clonotypes between healthy human individuals. This table comes from immunoSEQ multiplex PCR, and its TCRdb copy is limited to in-frame clones, with some not included. Altogether around 980,000 clones are present, roughly 74% being singletons, with the ten largest covering roughly 0.61%. What was sequenced was memory CD4+ T cells from PBMCs. The receptor source for this set is a man between 18 and 29 years old in good health. Some clones in this sample may be carry-over from other donors' samples. The CDR3 runs from the conserved cysteine through the conserved F or W. Fields, in order: clone size, J gene, D gene, V gene, CDR3 DNA, CDR3 protein. A D gene is named only where the DNA matches it firmly. Size is omitted from some rows. Given values are once, few, many or a class for expanded clones.

size: NA
J: TRBJ2-1
D: TRBD2
V: TRBV18
DNA: TGTGCCAGCTCACGTTTGGGACTAGCGTACAATGAGCAGTTCTTC
CDR3: CASSRLGLAYNEQFF

size: once
J: TRBJ1-5
D: NA
V: TRBV5-1
DNA: TGCGCCAGCAGCTTGGGAGATACAGAGAGTCAGCCCCAGCATTTT
CDR3: CASSLGDTESQPQHF

size: NA
J: TRBJ2-5
D: TRBD1
V: TRBV5-1
DNA: TGCGCCAGCCGGCAGGGGGCGCGAGAGACCCAGTACTTC
CDR3: CASRQGARETQYF

size: NA
J: TRBJ2-5
D: NA
V: TRBV4-1
DNA: TGCGCCAGCAGCCAAGATATTGTTCGGTCAGGGCTGGAGACCCAGTACTTC
CDR3: CASSQDIVRSGLETQYF

size: few
J: TRBJ1-5
D: NA
V: TRBV28
DNA: TGTGCCAGCAGTTTATTTGGTGTGAGGGATTGGGGTCAGCCCCAGCATTTT
CDR3: CASSLFGVRDWGQPQHF

size: NA
J: TRBJ1-2
D: TRBD1
V: TRBV18
DNA: TGTGCCAGCTCACCGCGGACAGGGGGCGCGGCTGGCTACACCTTC
CDR3: CASSPRTGGAAGYTF

size: few
J: TRBJ1-1
D: NA
V: TRBV28
DNA: TGTGCCAGCAGTCGCCGATCATCCGGGACGGGTAACCCGCCGGCTTTCTTT
CDR3: CASSRRSSGTGNPPAFF

size: NA
J: TRBJ2-7
D: TRBD1
V: TRBV4-1
DNA: TGCGCCAGCAGCCAAGTCAGGGGGCCCCGCTCTTACGAGCAGTACTTC
CDR3: CASSQVRGPRSYEQYF

size: NA
J: TRBJ2-3
D: NA
V: TRBV5-1
DNA: TGCGCCAGCAGCTTGGACCCTGGGGGGCTAGCACCAGATACGCAGTATTTT
CDR3: CASSLDPGGLAPDTQYF

size: NA
J: TRBJ2-3
D: NA
V: TRBV7-2
DNA: TGTGCCAGCAGTTTACCCGGGTGGGCAGATACGCAGTATTTT
CDR3: CASSLPGWADTQYF

size: NA
J: TRBJ2-7
D: NA
V: TRBV7-2
DNA: TGTGCCAGCAGCTCGGACCCCCGGGACCCACCGTCCGAGCAGTACTTC
CDR3: CASSSDPRDPPSEQYF

size: NA
J: TRBJ1-2
D: TRBD1
V: TRBV5-1
DNA: TGCGCCAGCAGCCCACGGACAGGATTATATGGCTACACCTTC
CDR3: CASSPRTGLYGYTF

size: NA
J: TRBJ1-5
D: TRBD1
V: TRBV6-5
DNA: TGTGCCAGCAGCCGACAGGGGTTCGATCAGCCCCAGCATTTT
CDR3: CASSRQGFDQPQHF

size: few
J: TRBJ2-7
D: TRBD2
V: TRBV7-2
DNA: TGTGCCAGCAGCCCCGGGACTAAACCTAAATTCGAGCAGTACTTC
CDR3: CASSPGTKPKFEQYF

size: NA
J: TRBJ2-7
D: TRBD1
V: TRBV30
DNA: TGTGCCTGGAGTAAGGACAGGGCCCCCAGGGGCGAGCAGTACTTC
CDR3: CAWSKDRAPRGEQYF

size: NA
J: TRBJ2-1
D: TRBD2
V: TRBV11-3
DNA: TGTGCCAGCAGCCTTAGCGGGGCGGACAATGAGCAGTTCTTC
CDR3: CASSLSGADNEQFF

size: NA
J: TRBJ2-1
D: TRBD2
V: TRBV11-2
DNA: TGTGCCAGCAGCTTAGATCGGCTAGCGGGATCACCCAATGAGCAGTTCTTC
CDR3: CASSLDRLAGSPNEQFF

size: once
J: TRBJ1-2
D: NA
V: TRBV18
DNA: TGTGCCAGCTCACCCACTGATGGGGGCTATGGCTACACCTTC
CDR3: CASSPTDGGYGYTF

size: NA
J: TRBJ2-1
D: NA
V: TRBV2
DNA: TGTGCCAGCAGTGGACCCGGGGGCCTAGAGCAGTTCTTC
CDR3: CASSGPGGLEQFF

size: NA
J: TRBJ2-6
D: NA
V: TRBV6-1
DNA: TGTGCCAGCAGTGAGGGACCGAATTCTGGGGCCAACGTCCTGACTTTC
CDR3: CASSEGPNSGANVLTF

size: NA
J: TRBJ1-5
D: NA
V: TRBV18
DNA: TGTGCCAGCTCAGGAGGAGGGGTCAGCAATCAGCCCCAGCATTTT
CDR3: CASSGGGVSNQPQHF

size: NA
J: TRBJ1-5
D: TRBD1
V: TRBV5-5
DNA: TGTGCCAGCAGCTTCGACAGGGGCCAGCCCCAGCATTTT
CDR3: CASSFDRGQPQHF

size: NA
J: TRBJ2-2
D: NA
V: TRBV5-1
DNA: TGCGCCAGCAGCTTGACAGGGATCCTCACCGGGGAGCTGTTTTTT
CDR3: CASSLTGILTGELFF

size: few
J: TRBJ2-2
D: NA
V: TRBV11-3
DNA: TGTGCCAGCAGCTTTAGCTACGGGGTTCCGAACACCGGGGAGCTGTTTTTT
CDR3: CASSFSYGVPNTGELFF

size: once
J: TRBJ1-2
D: TRBD1
V: TRBV5-4
DNA: TGTGCCAGCAGCACACCAAGACAGGGAATAAAGTATGGCTACACCTTC
CDR3: CASSTPRQGIKYGYTF

size: NA
J: TRBJ2-2
D: NA
V: TRBV9
DNA: TGTGCCAGCAGCACATTCGGCGGGATGGGGACCGGGGAGCTGTTTTTT
CDR3: CASSTFGGMGTGELFF

size: NA
J: TRBJ2-5
D: NA
V: TRBV15
DNA: TGTGCCACCGAGCTAGCAGAGACCCAGTACTTC
CDR3: CATELAETQYF

size: NA
J: TRBJ1-1
D: NA
V: TRBV5-1
DNA: TGCGCCAGCAGCGCACAGGGCCTGAACACTGAAGCTTTCTTT
CDR3: CASSAQGLNTEAFF

size: NA
J: TRBJ2-7
D: TRBD2
V: TRBV28
DNA: TGTGCCAGCAGGAGGGGACTAGCGGGAGACGTCGGGCAGTACTTC
CDR3: CASRRGLAGDVGQYF

size: few
J: TRBJ1-2
D: TRBD1
V: TRBV5-1
DNA: TGCGCCAGCAAGTTAGGGGGCGGGTCGGTCGGCTACACCTTC
CDR3: CASKLGGGSVGYTF

size: NA
J: TRBJ1-2
D: NA
V: TRBV18
DNA: TGTGCCAGCTCCCCAATGGGAGTTACCAACTATGGCTACACCTTC
CDR3: CASSPMGVTNYGYTF

size: once
J: TRBJ2-1
D: TRBD2
V: TRBV28
DNA: TGTGCCAGCATTCGGGCTAGCGGGAGGGGGCCCTCGGGTGGGGCGCAGTTCTTC
CDR3: CASIRASGRGPSGGAQFF

size: few
J: TRBJ2-1
D: NA
V: TRBV7-2
DNA: TGCGCCAGCAGCAAGGGAATTGAGCAGTTCTTC
CDR3: CASSKGIEQFF

size: NA
J: TRBJ2-3
D: NA
V: TRBV7-8
DNA: TGTGCCAGCAGCTTAAAAGGGGGAGTGGGACGCACAGATACGCAGTATTTT
CDR3: CASSLKGGVGRTDTQYF

size: NA
J: TRBJ1-3
D: TRBD1
V: TRBV4-1
DNA: TGCGCCAGCAGCCAAAGGGACAGGGGAGGAAACACCATATATTTT
CDR3: CASSQRDRGGNTIYF

size: NA
J: TRBJ1-1
D: NA
V: TRBV18
DNA: TGTGCCAGCTCACTACAGATTAACACTGAAGCTTTCTTT
CDR3: CASSLQINTEAFF

size: NA
J: TRBJ2-5
D: NA
V: TRBV6-1
DNA: TGTGCCAGCAGTGAAGGTCACTGGGAGGAGACCCAGTACTTC
CDR3: CASSEGHWEETQYF

size: NA
J: TRBJ1-4
D: TRBD1
V: TRBV28
DNA: TGTGCCAGCAAGGGGCAGGGGCAGGGGGTTGAAAAACTGTTTTTT
CDR3: CASKGQGQGVEKLFF

size: NA
J: TRBJ1-1
D: NA
V: TRBV14
DNA: TGTGCCAGCAGCCAAACGGCCGGCGCAGGAGCTTTCTTT
CDR3: CASSQTAGAGAFF

size: NA
J: TRBJ1-5
D: NA
V: TRBV9
DNA: TGTGCCAGCAGCAAAGATCTGGGGGCAGAACAGCCCCAGCATTTT
CDR3: CASSKDLGAEQPQHF

size: NA
J: TRBJ1-2
D: NA
V: TRBV28
DNA: TGTGCCAGCAGCCGAGGACAGAACTATGGCTACACCTTC
CDR3: CASSRGQNYGYTF

size: few
J: TRBJ1-1
D: NA
V: TRBV10-2
DNA: TGCGCCAGCAGTGCACGCAACACTGAAGCTTTCTTT
CDR3: CASSARNTEAFF

size: NA
J: TRBJ1-5
D: TRBD1
V: TRBV25-1
DNA: TGTGCCAGCAGTGCCACAGGGGATAATCAGCCCCAGCATTTT
CDR3: CASSATGDNQPQHF

size: once
J: TRBJ2-5
D: NA
V: TRBV7-8
DNA: TGTGCCAGCACCCGTACCAGGGCTGAGACCCAGTACTTC
CDR3: CASTRTRAETQYF

size: NA
J: TRBJ1-1
D: NA
V: TRBV7-9
DNA: TGTGCCAGCAGCTCTGTCGACACTGAAGCTTTCTTT
CDR3: CASSSVDTEAFF

size: NA
J: TRBJ2-3
D: TRBD2
V: TRBV10-1
DNA: TGCGCCAGCAGCCGGGGCAGAGGACTAGTGGATACGCAGTATTTT
CDR3: CASSRGRGLVDTQYF

size: few
J: TRBJ2-1
D: NA
V: TRBV9
DNA: TGTGCCAGCAGCGTAGGCACAGGGAGGGTTGAGCAGTTCTTC
CDR3: CASSVGTGRVEQFF

size: few
J: TRBJ1-1
D: NA
V: TRBV18
DNA: TGTGCCAGCTCGCCCATTCGGGACACTGAAGCTTTCTTT
CDR3: CASSPIRDTEAFF

size: NA
J: TRBJ2-7
D: TRBD1
V: TRBV5-1
DNA: TGCGCCAGCAGCCTAAGGCCGGGACAGGGAAACTACGAGCAGTACTTC
CDR3: CASSLRPGQGNYEQYF

size: many
J: TRBJ2-3
D: TRBD1
V: TRBV18
DNA: TGTGCCAGCTCATCCCGACAGGGATGGGGAGATACGCAGTATTTT
CDR3: CASSSRQGWGDTQYF

size: few
J: TRBJ1-1
D: NA
V: TRBV5-1
DNA: TGCGCCAGCAGCTTTGGGAGCCCGGGGACTGAAGCTTTCTTT
CDR3: CASSFGSPGTEAFF

size: NA
J: TRBJ1-1
D: NA
V: TRBV11-1
DNA: TGTGCCAGCAGCTTGCTGACGAACACTGAAGCTTTCTTT
CDR3: CASSLLTNTEAFF

size: NA
J: TRBJ2-5
D: NA
V: TRBV5-1
DNA: TGCGCCAGCAGCTTGGGGGGGCATATGGAGACCCAGTACTTC
CDR3: CASSLGGHMETQYF